This T cell receptor (beta chain) is drawn from a study of T cell responses to AZD1222 COVID-19 vaccine. Findings and caveats of the study: Clonal diversity may have been underestimated, and the donors were mostly white British, with more females than males. Reportedly, close to half of spike-specific TCRs are directed against unmutated variant regions. Among those given AZD1222, only five or six were seropositive at baseline. Repertoire sampling occurred only after the peak T cell response.

The germline V and J ends were trimmed by 4 bases and 4 bases, with 28 bases remaining between them. This CDR3 has 19 amino acids. The germline V gene encodes CDR1 SGDLS and CDR2 YYNGEE. A note on this clone: The antigen remains undetermined.

Measured with immunoSEQ multiplex PCR; TCRdb has only the in-frame clones, and not every one. The sample has about 130,000 clones; about 90% are singletons. Sequenced here: peripheral blood, sampled on day 0 of MenACWY control vaccination. The source is an adult in good health. The rearrangement joins TRBV9 to TRBJ2-3, with D maybe TRBD2 (6 bases). CDR3 DNA sequence: TGTGCCAGCAGCCCTCCCTTAGAAGCGGGCTTCCAGTCGGCAGATACGCAGTATTTT. It is translated as CASSPPLEAGFQSADTQYF.